These 27 T cell receptor beta chains were all obtained from the same sample, sequenced in a study of breast tumors, draining lymph nodes, adjacent tissues. TCRdb analysed the multiplex PCR reads with MiXCR anew, one entry per CDR3 protein. The sample has approximately 190,000 distinct CDR3 sequences, roughly 31% seen once. The lymph nodes were axillary draining lymph nodes from breast cancer patients. Sequencing was performed on axillary lymph node tissue. These receptors originate from a female donor with breast cancer. Some clones in this sample may be carry-over from other donors' samples.

This clonotype was seen many times. The chain is built from TRBV11-3 and TRBJ2-7; possibly TRBD1 or TRBD2 for D (6 bases each). Germline CDR1 SGHNT, CDR2 YENEEA. V lost 5 bases to trimming and J lost 2 bases, with 10 bases between them. The CDR3 covers 13 residues. CDR3 sequence: CASSRGTPYEQYF. CDR3 nucleotide sequence: TGTGCCAGCAGCCGCGGGACACCCTACGAGCAGTACTTC.

The table lists this clonotype with many counts. The chain carries TRBV6-1 and TRBJ2-1; D gene unclear. This CDR3 has 13 residues. Trimming shortened V by 6 bases and J by 10 bases, and 16 bases separated the two germline ends. The germline CDR1 and CDR2 sequences are MNHNS and SASEGT. In DNA form, the CDR3 reads TGTGCCAGCAGCCGGCTAGACGATCGGGAGCAGTTCTTC. This translates into CASSRLDDREQFF.

V usage is TRBV6-5 and J usage is TRBJ1-1, with unresolved D. V dropped 6 bases and J dropped 0 bases, with 11 bases sitting between them. The CDR3 is made up of 14 amino acids. CDR1 MNHEY and CDR2 SVGAGI come from the germline V gene. In DNA form, the CDR3 reads TGTGCCAGCAGCGCCGGACGGATGAACACTGAAGCTTTCTTT. Protein: CASSAGRMNTEAFF.

Details on this clonotype: Just one base apart from a much larger clone, this may be a read error. The chain recombines TRBV6-5 with TRBJ2-2; D unresolved. Trimming left V 5 bases short and J 6 bases short, with 13 bases between. Germline values: CDR1 MNHEY, CDR2 SVGAGI. This CDR3 spans 14 amino acids. The CDR3: CASSHDGISGELFF. CDR3 bases: TGTGCCAGCAGTCACGACGGTATTTCCGGGGAGCTGTTTTTT.

V is TRBV10-3 and J is TRBJ1-2, with TRBD1 as a possible D gene (5 bases). CDR3 size: 15 residues. The germline V and J ends were trimmed by 4 bases and 8 bases, with 20 bases remaining between them. From germline, CDR1 is ENHRY and CDR2 SYGVKD. DNA of the CDR3: TGTGCCATCAGTGTGACAACGGCAGGGAAGGAAGGCTACACCTTC. It yields the protein CAISVTTAGKEGYTF.

The chain employs TRBV19 and TRBJ2-5, with 10 bases identical to TRBD1. Trimming cost V 3 bases and J 5 bases; bases outside gene matches: 3. The CDR3 is 14 residues long. Germline CDR1 is LNHDA and CDR2 is SQIVND (reference sequence). Here the CDR3 DNA reads TGTGCCAGTAGTATGCCGACAGGGGGCGAGACCCAGTACTTC. Translated, it gives CASSMPTGGETQYF. Filled out from reference TRBV19 and TRBJ2-5, the complete variable domain reads DGGITQSPKYLFRKEGQNVTLSCEQNLNHDAMYWYRQDPGQGLRLIYYSQIVNDFQKGDIAEGYSVSREKKESFPLTVTSAQKNPTAFYLCASSMPTGGETQYFGPGTRLLVL.

This clonotype has ten or more counts. The rearrangement uses TRBV20-1 and TRBJ2-5; the D gene is possibly TRBD2 (6 bases). Per the germline V gene, CDR1 is DFQATT and CDR2 is SNEGSKA (reference sequence). The V and J ends lost 6 bases and 1 base respectively, with 21 bases between them. There are 16 residues in the CDR3. CDR3 in amino acids: CSAIGGARALQETQYF. DNA of the CDR3: TGCAGTGCCATCGGAGGGGCACGGGCCCTCCAAGAGACCCAGTACTTC.

Details on this clonotype: A junction boundary mismatches the germline segment, possibly from a read error. The chain joins TRBV19 to TRBJ1-6; perhaps TRBD1 as D (5 bases). Germline CDR1 reads LNHDA; CDR2 reads SQIVND (reference sequence). This CDR3 has 16 amino acids. The CDR3 DNA sequence: TGTGCCAGTAGTACAGGGACGGGGTTTAACAATTTACCCCTCCACTTT. Amino acid sequence: CASSTGTGFNNLPLHF.

This clonotype was seen ten or more times. The rearrangement uses TRBV30 and TRBJ2-1; D unresolved. V was shortened by 4 bases and J by 8 bases, with 15 bases between the two germline ends. The CDR3 extends over 13 amino acids. CDR1 and CDR2 (germline): GTSNPN, SVGIG (reference sequence). This chain's CDR3 is CAWTPLPGYEQFF. The CDR3 DNA sequence: TGTGCCTGGACGCCATTACCGGGTTATGAGCAGTTCTTC.

This clonotype occurred many times. V is TRBV6-4 and J is TRBJ2-2; TRBD2 is a possible D gene (5 bases). This CDR3 has 13 amino acids. Germline lookup yields CDR1 MRHNA and CDR2 SNTAGT. The ends were cut back, 4 bases at V and 4 bases at J, with 7 bases in the middle. Written as DNA, the CDR3 is TGTGCCAGCAGTGTAACTAGCACCGGGGAGCTGTTTTTT. Its translation: CASSVTSTGELFF.

The J gene is TRBJ2-7, the V gene TRBV27; a possible D gene is TRBD1 (6 bases). This CDR3 has 16 amino acids. Deletions cut 5 bases from V and 2 bases from J, with 19 bases between. Germline V gene lookup returns CDR1 MNHEY and CDR2 SMNVEV (reference sequence). CDR3 amino acids: CASSPLTTGDPYEQYF. In DNA form, the CDR3 reads TGTGCCAGCAGTCCCCTCACGACAGGTGACCCCTACGAGCAGTACTTC.

V usage is TRBV7-8 and J usage is TRBJ2-3; maybe TRBD1 (7 bases). The CDR3 length is 13 residues. The germline V gene has CDR1 SGHVS and CDR2 FQNEAQ. Trimming took off 7 bases at V and 1 base at J, with 9 bases between the two ends. The CDR3, as DNA: TGTGCCAGCACAGGGGGGCGCACAGATACGCAGTATTTT. Its translation is CASTGGRTDTQYF.

V usage is TRBV12-3 or TRBV12-4 and J usage is TRBJ1-4, with D possibly matching TRBD1 (6 bases). The germline V and J ends were trimmed by 4 bases and 0 bases, with 9 bases remaining between them. CDR3 length: 15 amino acids. CDR3 nucleotides: TGTGCCAGCAGTTCGGAGGGGGCAACTAATGAAAAACTGTTTTTT. It is translated as CASSSEGATNEKLFF.

This clonotype was recorded at least ten times. The chain employs TRBV5-6 and TRBJ2-7, with D tentatively TRBD2 (5 bases). V lost 4 bases, J lost 7 bases, and 18 bases lay in between. Germline V gene data show CDR1 as SGHDT and CDR2 as YYEEEE. This CDR3 has 14 residues. The CDR3 region is CASSVFFVQREQYF. As DNA, the CDR3 is TGTGCCAGCAGCGTCTTCTTCGTCCAGCGGGAGCAGTACTTC. Complete variable domain (other parts from reference TRBV5-6 and TRBJ2-7): DAGVTQSPTHLIKTRGQQVTLRCSPKSGHDTVSWYQQALGQGPQFIFQYYEEEERQRGNFPDRFSGHQFPNYSSELNVNALLLGDSALYLCASSVFFVQREQYFGPGTRLTVT.

In this sample, this clonotype turned up a few times. A read error is likely, as this CDR3 ends without the conserved phenylalanine or tryptophan. J is TRBJ1-5 and V is TRBV20-1, with 8 bases matching TRBD1. J was trimmed by 6 bases and V by 4 bases; bases with no gene match: 11. The CDR3 is made up of 15 amino acids. Germline values: CDR1 DFQATT, CDR2 SNEGSKA (reference sequence). The CDR3 is CSATGQGLSFQPQHS. DNA for the CDR3: TGCAGTGCTACAGGACAGGGTCTTAGTTTTCAGCCCCAGCATTCT.

Worth noting for this clonotype: This sequence may be a read error, since a much larger clone differs from it by one base. CDR3 sequence: CASSPRTAPNTGELFF. The CDR3 bases are TGTGCCAGCAGCCCCCGGACAGCCCCGAACACCGGGGAGCTGTTTTTT. This chain uses TRBV5-4 with TRBJ2-2; possibly TRBD1 for D (6 bases). The V gene's germline CDR1 is SGHNT and CDR2 YYREEE (reference sequence). The CDR3 is 16 residues long. Trimming cost V 4 bases and J 0 bases, with 13 bases left between them.

The chain couples TRBV10-3 to TRBJ1-6; 7 nucleotides align to TRBD1. CDR1 and CDR2 (germline): ENHRY, SYGVKD. The length of the CDR3 is 24 residues. The trim removed 2 bases at V and 5 bases at J, leaving 30 bases unmatched. The CDR3 DNA sequence: TGTGCCATCAGTGAGGGACAGGACTGGGGCGAGCAGTGCTTCGGGCCGGACAATAATTCACCCCTCCACTTT. Translation gives CAISEGQDWGEQCFGPDNNSPLHF.

A note on this clonotype: A much larger clone differs by one base, so this may be a read error. The chain couples TRBV30 to TRBJ1-4; D is unclear. V was pared by 1 base and J by 8 bases, with 5 bases between. CDR3 size: 11 residues. CDR1 is GTSNPN, CDR2 SVGIG, per germline (reference sequence). The CDR3 protein is CAWSGGEKLFF. CDR3 DNA sequence: TGTGCCTGGAGTGGAGGGGAAAAACTGTTTTTT.

This clonotype was recorded many times. The J gene is TRBJ2-1, the V gene TRBV15; 10 positions match TRBD2. With V trimmed by 6 bases and J by 3 bases, 11 bases remained unmatched. Germline values: CDR1 LNHNV, CDR2 YYDKDF (reference sequence). The CDR3 extends over 17 amino acids. CDR3 DNA sequence: TGTGCCACCAGTAAGGAAGCCGGGACTAGCGTCTACAATGAGCAGTTCTTC. Protein product: CATSKEAGTSVYNEQFF. The complete variable domain, with remaining parts taken from reference TRBV15 and TRBJ2-1, reads DAMVIQNPRYQVTQFGKPVTLSCSQTLNHNVMYWYQQKSSQAPKLLFHYYDKDFNNEADTPDNFQSRRPNTSFCFLDIRSPGLGDTAMYLCATSKEAGTSVYNEQFFGPGTRLTVL.

This clonotype has more than one count but fewer than ten. The chain is built from TRBV19 and TRBJ1-5; possible D gene TRBD1, 5 bases. The CDR3 length is 15 residues. CDR1 is LNHDA and CDR2 is SQIVND in the germline V gene (reference sequence). V was shortened by 3 bases and J by 5 bases, with 14 bases between the two germline ends. The CDR3 is CASSMRGSNDQPQHF. The CDR3 DNA follows: TGTGCCAGTAGTATGAGGGGCTCGAACGATCAGCCCCAGCATTTT.

Only a few counts were recorded for this clonotype. Just one base apart from a much larger clone, this may be a read error. The V and J genes are TRBV5-5 and TRBJ1-2; TRBD1 is a possible D gene (6 bases). Between the trimmed V and J ends, which lost 1 base and 8 bases, there was a span of 24 bases. CDR3 size: 17 residues. Germline V lookup: CDR1 SGHKS, CDR2 YYEKEE (reference sequence). CDR3 sequence reads: CASSLRVAIFPQGGYTF. The CDR3, as DNA: TGTGCCAGCAGCTTGCGGGTGGCGATTTTCCCCCAGGGGGGCTACACCTTC.

This clonotype showed up just a few times. A much larger clone is a single base away; this may be a read error. This chain uses TRBV2 with TRBJ2-7, with 10 bases fitting TRBD1. CDR3 size: 15 residues. V shed 6 bases and J 3 bases; nucleotides not matched to a gene: 8. Germline V CDR1 and CDR2: SNHLY, FYNNEI. The CDR3 DNA is TGTGCCAGCAGGGCCGGGACAGGGGTGGTCTACGAGCAGTACTTC. It encodes CASRAGTGVVYEQYF. The whole variable domain, filled in from reference TRBV2 and TRBJ2-7, reads EPEVTQTPSHQVTQMGQEVILRCVPISNHLYFYWYRQILGQKVEFLVSFYNNEISEKSEIFDDQFSVERPDGSNFTLKIRSTKLEDSAMYFCASRAGTGVVYEQYFGPGTRLTVT.

This clonotype came up a few times. A read error may explain this, as a much larger clone is one base away. The chain joins TRBV4-1 to TRBJ1-4, with D perhaps matching TRBD1 (5 bases). The CDR3 has 13 residues. The germline V gene encodes CDR1 MGHRA and CDR2 YSYEKL. CDR3 sequence (DNA): TGCGCCAGCAGCCAAGGGGACTTTGAAAGACTGTTTTTT. Its translation is CASSQGDFERLFF.

In its sample, this clonotype was seen a few times. The chain employs TRBV6-2 or TRBV6-3 and TRBJ1-5; D possibly corresponds to TRBD1 (6 bases). V lost 8 bases and J 0 bases, leaving 17 bases between the germline ends. CDR3 length: 16 residues. CDR1 is MNHEY, CDR2 SVGEGT, per germline. CDR3 DNA sequence: TGTGCCAGCTCCACCCCCAGGGGTGGTAGCAATCAGCCCCAGCATTTT. Translated, it gives CASSTPRGGSNQPQHF.

This clonotype was observed a handful of times. Since a much larger clone is just one base distant, this may be a read error. V gene TRBV7-3 combines with J gene TRBJ2-1, with 16 bases lining up with TRBD2. V was clipped by 5 bases and J by 5 bases; unmatched bases: 12. The CDR3 is made up of 19 amino acids. Per germline, CDR1 SGHTA and CDR2 FQGTGA. In DNA form, the CDR3 reads TGTGCCAGCAGCCGCACGGGACTAGCGGGAGGGAACCTGCACAATGAGCAGTTCTTC. The encoded protein is CASSRTGLAGGNLHNEQFF.

This chain links TRBV28 with TRBJ2-7; D is perhaps TRBD1 or TRBD2 (5 bases each). Deletions cut 6 bases from V and 7 bases from J, with 22 bases between. This CDR3 is 15 amino acids long. Germline V gives CDR1 MDHEN, CDR2 SYDVKM. The CDR3 nucleotides read TGTGCCAGCAGGTTCCGGGGTGGGGCAGGCCGAGAGCAGTACTTC. It translates to CASRFRGGAGREQYF.

A remark on this clonotype: The junction departs from germline at one end; a sequencing error may be responsible. This rearrangement joins TRBV5-1 to TRBJ2-5; perhaps D is TRBD1 or TRBD2 (6 bases each). Germline V CDR1 and CDR2: SGHRS, YFSETQ. This CDR3 region has 17 residues. The CDR3 coding sequence is TGCGCCAGCAGCATAAGCCCCTCCGGGGGCTATCAAGAGACCCGGTACTTC. This sequence encodes CASSISPSGGYQETRYF.